Below, 11 T cell receptor beta chains from the same sample are listed, as sequenced in a study of identical twins. TCRdb reprocessed the 5' RACE reads with MiXCR, giving one entry per CDR3 protein. The data show 200,000 to 250,000 distinct CDR3 sequences, around 6.9% seen once. The sample was also reused in another study, on yellow fever vaccine responses in identical twins.

Sample: memory (CD45RO+) T cells sorted from blood. Source of these receptors: a woman under 30 in good health.

The V and J genes are TRBV7-2 and TRBJ2-7; TRBD2 matches 7 bases. The germline gives CDR1 SGHTA, CDR2 FQGNSA. The CDR3 runs to 15 residues. The J segment lost 3 bases and the V segment lost 1 base, leaving 6 bases of the junction unmatched. The DNA of the CDR3 is TGTGCCAGCAGCTTAGGTCGTGGGGACTACTACGAGCAGTACTTC. Amino acid sequence: CASSLGRGDYYEQYF.

This clonotype was seen ten or more times. The V and J genes are TRBV7-9 and TRBJ1-1; D gene ambiguous. Germline loops: CDR1 SEHNR, CDR2 FQNEAQ (reference sequence). Trimming pared 3 bases from V and 1 base from J, leaving 6 bases between. This CDR3 has 13 residues. CDR3: CASSFSENTEAFF. CDR3 sequence (DNA): TGTGCCAGCAGCTTTTCTGAGAACACTGAAGCTTTCTTT.

This clonotype has just a few counts. This chain connects TRBV25-1 to TRBJ2-5; TRBD2 matches 15 bases. CDR1 is MGHDK, CDR2 SYGVNS, per germline. Germline trimming cut 6 bases from V and 1 base from J; bases unmatched to any gene: 9. This CDR3 contains 18 residues. CDR3 nucleotide sequence: TGTGCCAGCAGCCAAACCGGGACTAGCGGGAGGCCCCAAGAGACCCAGTACTTC. Amino acids: CASSQTGTSGRPQETQYF.

A word on this clonotype: The junction shows a germline mismatch at one end, possibly a read error. The chain links TRBV20-1 to TRBJ2-7, with TRBD1 matching over 12 bases. Germline V gene sequence: CDR1 DFQATT, CDR2 SNEGSKA (reference sequence). The length of the CDR3 is 11 residues. CDR3 in DNA: TGCAGTGCTAGTCTTGGGGACAGGGGGCTTTTC. Amino acid sequence: CSASLGDRGLF.

At least ten counts were recorded for this clonotype. The chain joins TRBV10-3 to TRBJ2-7; the D gene is possibly TRBD2 (6 bases). The germline V gene encodes CDR1 ENHRY and CDR2 SYGVKD. The CDR3 covers 16 residues. V was clipped by 0 bases and J by 0 bases, with 12 bases between them. The CDR3 is CAISESGGIPSYEQYF. The CDR3 DNA sequence: TGTGCCATCAGTGAGTCAGGAGGGATCCCCTCCTACGAGCAGTACTTC.

This clonotype showed up just a few times. The genes are TRBV12-3 or TRBV12-4 and TRBJ1-2; D may be TRBD1 (5 bases). V was pared by 5 bases and J by 0 bases, with 13 bases between. CDR3 length equals 15 residues. CDR3 bases: TGTGCCAGCAGTACAATTCAGGGAGCTAACTATGGCTACACCTTC. Translation gives CASSTIQGANYGYTF.

This clonotype was seen many times. The chain employs TRBV20-1 and TRBJ2-7, with D possibly matching TRBD1 (5 bases). In germline, CDR1 is DFQATT, CDR2 SNEGSKA (reference sequence). V lost 6 bases and J 3 bases, leaving 18 bases between the germline ends. The CDR3 has 14 residues. The CDR3 loop is CSARARIGVYEQYF. The CDR3 region has the DNA TGCAGTGCCCGAGCAAGGATAGGGGTCTACGAGCAGTACTTC.

The rearrangement joins TRBV5-1 to TRBJ2-7; possibly TRBD1 for D (5 bases). V lost 4 bases to trimming and J lost 0 bases, with 17 bases between them. The germline V gene has CDR1 SGHRS and CDR2 YFSETQ. This CDR3 is 16 amino acids long. This CDR3 reads CASSPYRQGGSYEQYF. The CDR3 region has the DNA TGCGCCAGCAGCCCTTACCGGCAGGGCGGCTCCTACGAGCAGTACTTC.

At least ten counts were recorded for this clonotype. V usage is TRBV7-8 and J usage is TRBJ2-2; 7 bases map to TRBD1. Germline V gene sequence: CDR1 SGHVS, CDR2 FQNEAQ. Losses at the gene ends were 5 bases for V and 0 bases for J; bases not matched to a gene: 6. The CDR3 is 16 amino acids. The DNA of the CDR3 is TGTGCCAGCAGCACATCCGGGACAGCGAACACCGGGGAGCTGTTTTTT. Translated, it gives CASSTSGTANTGELFF. Full variable domain (outside the CDR3, taken from reference TRBV7-8 and TRBJ2-2): GAGVSQSPRYKVAKRGQDVALRCDPISGHVSLFWYQQALGQGPEFLTYFQNEAQLDKSGLPSDRFFAERPEGSVSTLKIQRTQQEDSAVYLCASSTSGTANTGELFFGEGSRLTVL.

This clonotype was seen repeatedly, ten times or more. V is TRBV5-1 and J is TRBJ2-2; a weak D match, TRBD2 (5 bases). This CDR3 is 15 amino acids long. In germline, CDR1 is SGHRS, CDR2 YFSETQ. The V and J ends lost 4 bases and 6 bases respectively, with 16 bases between them. The CDR3 DNA is TGCGCCAGCAGCCCGGAGGCCTCAGTAGCCGGGGAGCTGTTTTTT. It codes for CASSPEASVAGELFF. Full variable domain (remainder filled in from reference TRBV5-1 and TRBJ2-2): KAGVTQTPRYLIKTRGQQVTLSCSPISGHRSVSWYQQTPGQGLQFLFEYFSETQRNKGNFPGRFSGRQFSNSRSEMNVSTLELGDSALYLCASSPEASVAGELFFGEGSRLTVL.

V gene TRBV18 combines with J gene TRBJ1-1; D ambiguous. Looked up from germline, CDR1 is KGHSH and CDR2 is LQKENI. The CDR3 covers 14 residues. Trimming cost V 1 base and J 1 base, with 7 bases left between them. DNA for the CDR3: TGTGCCAGCTCACCACAGAGGGCGAACACTGAAGCTTTCTTT. This encodes CASSPQRANTEAFF.